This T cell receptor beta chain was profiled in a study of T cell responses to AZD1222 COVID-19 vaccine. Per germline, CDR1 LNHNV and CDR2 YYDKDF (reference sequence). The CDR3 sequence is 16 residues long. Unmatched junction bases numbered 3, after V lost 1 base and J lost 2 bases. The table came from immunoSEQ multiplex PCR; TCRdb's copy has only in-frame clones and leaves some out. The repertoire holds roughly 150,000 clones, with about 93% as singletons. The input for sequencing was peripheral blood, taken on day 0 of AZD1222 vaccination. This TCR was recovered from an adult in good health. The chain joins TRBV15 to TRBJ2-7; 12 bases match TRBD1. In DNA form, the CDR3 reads TGTGCCACCAGCAGAGCCCGGGACAGGGGGCCCTACGAGCAGTACTTC. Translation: CATSRARDRGPYEQYF.